The 13 T cell receptor beta chains given below trace back to one sample, sequenced in a study of CD4 T cells in relation to SARS-CoV-2 and coronaviruses. This table comes from immunoSEQ multiplex PCR, and its TCRdb copy is limited to in-frame clones, with some not included. Altogether about 35,000 clones are present, 77% being singletons, with the ten largest covering about a fifth. Their specific antigens are unknown. The sequencing sample was made of memory CD4+ T cells from PBMCs, cultured in vitro. These receptor sequences come from an adult with COVID-19.

The rearrangement links TRBV5-1 to TRBJ2-1, with 8 bases matching TRBD2. The CDR3 spans 17 residues. The germline V gene encodes CDR1 SGHRS and CDR2 YFSETQ. With V trimmed by 6 bases and J by 9 bases, 20 bases remained unmatched. CDR3 nucleotide sequence: TGCGCCAGCACCGACCCCAGCGGCTCGGGACTAGTCGGTGAGCAGTTCTTC. This sequence encodes CASTDPSGSGLVGEQFF.

The genes are TRBV27 and TRBJ2-3; tentative D call: TRBD1 (6 bases). CDR3 length: 14 amino acids. CDR1 and CDR2 (germline): MNHEY, SMNVEV (reference sequence). Trimming cost V 2 bases and J 8 bases, with 14 bases left between them. For the CDR3, the DNA is TGTGCCAGCAGTTTAGCCCTGGACAGCCGTACGCAGTATTTT. Its protein product is CASSLALDSRTQYF.

This sequence joins TRBV6-2 or TRBV6-3 and TRBJ2-7; 9 bases are a match to TRBD1. The CDR3 totals 20 residues. Germline loops: CDR1 MNHEY, CDR2 SVGEGT. V shed 5 bases, J shed 3 bases, and the junction held 23 bases outside the gene matches. CDR3 DNA sequence: TGTGCCAGCAGTAACAAGTATCCGGGACAGGGACTTCTGCGGAACTACGAGCAGTACTTC. This sequence encodes CASSNKYPGQGLLRNYEQYF.

The chain combines TRBV28 with TRBJ2-1; 9 nucleotides match TRBD2. The trim removed 5 bases at V and 1 base at J, leaving 6 bases unmatched. Germline CDR1 is MDHEN and CDR2 is SYDVKM. CDR3 length equals 16 residues. For the CDR3, the DNA is TGTGCCAGCAGTCATCTAGCGGGACTATCCTACAATGAGCAGTTCTTC. It codes for CASSHLAGLSYNEQFF.

V gene TRBV30 combines with J gene TRBJ1-4, with 7 nucleotides matching TRBD1. The CDR3 loop spans 15 amino acids. Germline V gives CDR1 GTSNPN, CDR2 SVGIG (reference sequence). The junction had 7 bases not matched to a gene; V was cut back by 2 bases and J by 4 bases. In DNA, the CDR3 is TGTGCCTGGAGTCTCCCCGGGACAGATAATGAAAAACTGTTTTTT. Translated, it gives CAWSLPGTDNEKLFF.

Points on this clone: The junction differs from germline at one of its ends, possibly a read error. This chain uses TRBV18 with TRBJ2-1; 11 bases fit TRBD2. Germline loops: CDR1 KGHSH, CDR2 LQKENI. The CDR3 runs 16 residues. The CDR3 loop reads CANSPGLAGSYNEQFF. The CDR3, as DNA: TGTGCCAACTCACCAGGACTAGCGGGCTCCTACAATGAGCAGTTCTTC.

This clone was seen only a few times. For the CDR3, the DNA is TGTGCCAGCAGTATGGACCTCCCGAGCTCCTACAATGAGCAGTTCTTC. This sequence encodes CASSMDLPSSYNEQFF. The rearrangement uses TRBV27 and TRBJ2-1; D remains ambiguous. This CDR3 has 16 amino acids. The germline V gene has CDR1 MNHEY and CDR2 SMNVEV (reference sequence). Trimming removed 5 bases at V and 0 bases at J, with 14 bases between.

This chain connects TRBV6-1 to TRBJ2-1; 7 nucleotides match TRBD2. CDR1 MNHNS and CDR2 SASEGT come from the germline V gene. Trimming removed 6 bases from V and 3 bases from J; junction bases left unmatched: 11. This CDR3 spans 16 amino acids. CDR3 sequence: CASREIREASYNEQFF. The CDR3 DNA reads as TGTGCCAGCAGAGAAATTCGGGAGGCGAGCTACAATGAGCAGTTCTTC.

This chain joins TRBV7-6 and TRBJ2-1; the match to TRBD2 covers 10 bases. This CDR3 spans 16 amino acids. Germline values: CDR1 SGHVS, CDR2 FNYEAQ. Trimming removed 6 bases from V and 6 bases from J; junction bases left unmatched: 11. CDR3 residues: CASRNSLASGSNEQFF. The CDR3 DNA reads as TGTGCCAGCAGGAATTCTCTCGCTAGCGGGAGCAATGAGCAGTTCTTC.

The rearrangement uses TRBV28 and TRBJ2-2; D possibly matches TRBD1 or TRBD2 (6 bases each). CDR3 size: 18 residues. Per germline, CDR1 MDHEN and CDR2 SYDVKM. V was trimmed by 6 bases and J by 2 bases, leaving 22 bases between them. The CDR3 DNA reads TGTGCCAGCAGCCCTGGGGGCGGAGGGCCCCGAAACACCGGGGAGCTGTTTTTT. This encodes CASSPGGGGPRNTGELFF.

In its sample, this clone was seen a few times. The V and J genes are TRBV7-2 and TRBJ2-7, with D uncertain. The germline V gene has CDR1 SGHTA and CDR2 FQGNSA. Trimming pared 1 base from V and 0 bases from J, leaving 13 bases between. The CDR3 extends over 16 amino acids. CDR3 DNA sequence: TGTGCCAGCAGCTTAGATCGCTACCCGAGCTCCTACGAGCAGTACTTC. As protein: CASSLDRYPSSYEQYF. The full variable domain, rest sourced from reference TRBV7-2 and TRBJ2-7, is GAGVSQSPSNKVTEKGKDVELRCDPISGHTALYWYRQSLGQGLEFLIYFQGNSAPDKSGLPSDRFSAERTGGSVSTLTIQRTQQEDSAVYLCASSLDRYPSSYEQYFGPGTRLTVT.

This clone was counted a few times. The chain carries TRBV7-2 and TRBJ1-6, with D possibly being TRBD1 (5 bases). The V and J ends lost 2 bases and 2 bases respectively, with 7 bases between them. CDR3 size: 15 residues. Germline values: CDR1 SGHTA, CDR2 FQGNSA. CDR3 amino acids: CASSLPTAYNSPLHF. CDR3 in DNA: TGTGCCAGCAGCTTACCGACAGCCTATAATTCACCCCTCCACTTT.

This sequence joins TRBV13 and TRBJ2-7; 11 bases fit TRBD1. CDR3 size: 15 residues. The V segment lost 5 bases and the J segment 2 bases; nucleotides outside the gene matches: 5. CDR1 and CDR2 (germline): PRHDT, FYEKMQ (reference sequence). CDR3 sequence (DNA): TGTGCCAGCAGCCTGGGACAGGGGGGTACCTACGAGCAGTACTTC. Translated: CASSLGQGGTYEQYF. The full variable domain, its missing parts supplied by reference TRBV13 and TRBJ2-7, is AAGVIQSPRHLIKEKRETATLKCYPIPRHDTVYWYQQGPGQDPQFLISFYEKMQSDKGSIPDRFSAQQFSDYHSELNMSSLELGDSALYFCASSLGQGGTYEQYFGPGTRLTVT.